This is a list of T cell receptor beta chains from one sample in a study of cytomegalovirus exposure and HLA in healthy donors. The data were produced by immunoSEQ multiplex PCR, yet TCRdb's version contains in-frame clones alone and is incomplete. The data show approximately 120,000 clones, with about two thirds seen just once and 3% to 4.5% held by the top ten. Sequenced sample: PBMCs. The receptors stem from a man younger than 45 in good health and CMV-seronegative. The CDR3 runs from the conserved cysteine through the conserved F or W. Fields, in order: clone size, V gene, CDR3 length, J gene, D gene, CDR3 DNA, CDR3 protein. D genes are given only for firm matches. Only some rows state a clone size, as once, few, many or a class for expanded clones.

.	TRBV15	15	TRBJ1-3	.	TGTGCCACCAGAGCAGGACGGGACTCTGGAAACACCATATATTTT	CATRAGRDSGNTIYF
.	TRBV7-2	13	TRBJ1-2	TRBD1	TGTGCCAGCACCCCAGACAGGGGGAATGGCTACACCTTC	CASTPDRGNGYTF
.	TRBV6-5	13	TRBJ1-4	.	TGTGCCAGCAGTAGGACACCTAATGAAAAACTGTTTTTT	CASSRTPNEKLFF
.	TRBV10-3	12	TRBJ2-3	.	TGTGCCATCCGACAAAAAGCTGAATCGCAGTATTTT	CAIRQKAESQYF
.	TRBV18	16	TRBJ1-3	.	TGTGCCAGCTCACCGGGAATGGGGAAGTCGGAGGACACCATATATTTT	CASSPGMGKSEDTIYF
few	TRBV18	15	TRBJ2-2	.	TGTGCCAGCTCACCACTCACGGTAAACACCGGGGAGCTGTTTTTT	CASSPLTVNTGELFF
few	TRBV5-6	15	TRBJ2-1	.	TGTGCCAGCAGCTTTTTCGGGGGGCTATACAATGAGCAGTTCTTC	CASSFFGGLYNEQFF
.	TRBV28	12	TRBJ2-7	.	TGTGCCAGCAGCCCCAGGGCCTACGAGCAGTACTTC	CASSPRAYEQYF
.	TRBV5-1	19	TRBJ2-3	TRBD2	TGCGCCAGCAGCTTCCCCCCGGGACTAGCGGGGGCCAGCACAGATACGCAGTATTTT	CASSFPPGLAGASTDTQYF
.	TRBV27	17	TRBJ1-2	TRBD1	TGTGCCAGCAGTTTCTACCCGGGACAGGGAGCTAACTATGGCTACACCTTC	CASSFYPGQGANYGYTF
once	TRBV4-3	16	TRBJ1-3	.	TGCGCCAGCAGCCAAGATGCGGAGACCTCTGGAAACACCATATATTTT	CASSQDAETSGNTIYF
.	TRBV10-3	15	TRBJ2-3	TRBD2	TGTGCCATCAGCGGGGCTAGCGGGGGCACAGATACGCAGTATTTT	CAISGASGGTDTQYF
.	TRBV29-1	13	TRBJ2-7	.	TGCAGCGTTGACGGGGGAGGTCGGGACGAGCAGTACTTC	CSVDGGGRDEQYF
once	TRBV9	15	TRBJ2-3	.	TGTGCCAGCAGCGTAGGGGGGCTCAGCACAGATACGCAGTATTTT	CASSVGGLSTDTQYF
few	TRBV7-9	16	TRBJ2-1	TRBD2	TGTGCCAGCAGCTTAGAGGCGGCGGGGGGCAGCGATGAGCAGTTCTTC	CASSLEAAGGSDEQFF
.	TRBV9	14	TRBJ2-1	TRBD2	TGTGCCAGCACCCGGGCGGGGGGATACAATGAGCAGTTCTTC	CASTRAGGYNEQFF
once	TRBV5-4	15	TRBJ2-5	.	TGTGCCAGCAGCTTAAGCAGGGGGGTGGGGGAGACCCAGTACTTC	CASSLSRGVGETQYF
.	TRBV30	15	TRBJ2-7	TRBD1	TGTGCCTGGAGTCTAGAGGGGACAGTCTCCTACGAGCAGTACTTC	CAWSLEGTVSYEQYF
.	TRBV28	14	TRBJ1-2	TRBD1	TGTGCCAGCAGTTCTGGGACAGCCATCTATGGCTACACCTTC	CASSSGTAIYGYTF
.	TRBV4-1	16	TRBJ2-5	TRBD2	TGCGCCAGCAGCCAAGATCCTACTAGCGGGGGTGAGACCCAGTACTTC	CASSQDPTSGGETQYF
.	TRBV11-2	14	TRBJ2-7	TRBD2	TGTGCCAGCAGCTTACTAGCGGGGGCCTACGAGCAGTACTTC	CASSLLAGAYEQYF
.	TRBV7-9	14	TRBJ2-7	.	TGTGCCAGCAGCCCCAATGCCGCCTCCGGCGAGCAGTACTTC	CASSPNAASGEQYF
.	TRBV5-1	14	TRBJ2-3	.	TGCGCCAGCAGCTTGGTTGCAGAAACAGATACGCAGTATTTT	CASSLVAETDTQYF
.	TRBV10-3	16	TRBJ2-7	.	TGTGCCATCAGTACCCCCGGGTCAGCGTCCCACTACGAGCAGTACTTC	CAISTPGSASHYEQYF
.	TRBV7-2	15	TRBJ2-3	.	TGTGCCAGCAGCTTAGTCGCCTATAGCACAGATACGCAGTATTTT	CASSLVAYSTDTQYF
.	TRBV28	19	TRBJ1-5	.	TGTGCCAGCAGTTATCGCATAGTCAAGAGGGGGTTCAACAATCAGCCCCAGCATTTT	CASSYRIVKRGFNNQPQHF
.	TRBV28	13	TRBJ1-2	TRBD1	TGTGCCAGCAGTTTGACAGGGATCTATGGCTACACCTTC	CASSLTGIYGYTF
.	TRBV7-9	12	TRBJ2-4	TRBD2	TGTGCCAGCAGCAGGGAGGGTTACATTCAGTACTTC	CASSREGYIQYF
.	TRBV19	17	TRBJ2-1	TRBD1	TGTGCCAGTAGTATGCGGACAGGGGTAGAGTCCTACAATGAGCAGTTCTTC	CASSMRTGVESYNEQFF
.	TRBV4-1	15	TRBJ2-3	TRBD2	TGCGCCAGCAGCCACCGGGGGGGTCCCATGGATACGCAGTATTTT	CASSHRGGPMDTQYF
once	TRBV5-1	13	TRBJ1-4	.	TGCGCCAGCAGCTCACAGGGTAATGAAAAACTGTTTTTT	CASSSQGNEKLFF